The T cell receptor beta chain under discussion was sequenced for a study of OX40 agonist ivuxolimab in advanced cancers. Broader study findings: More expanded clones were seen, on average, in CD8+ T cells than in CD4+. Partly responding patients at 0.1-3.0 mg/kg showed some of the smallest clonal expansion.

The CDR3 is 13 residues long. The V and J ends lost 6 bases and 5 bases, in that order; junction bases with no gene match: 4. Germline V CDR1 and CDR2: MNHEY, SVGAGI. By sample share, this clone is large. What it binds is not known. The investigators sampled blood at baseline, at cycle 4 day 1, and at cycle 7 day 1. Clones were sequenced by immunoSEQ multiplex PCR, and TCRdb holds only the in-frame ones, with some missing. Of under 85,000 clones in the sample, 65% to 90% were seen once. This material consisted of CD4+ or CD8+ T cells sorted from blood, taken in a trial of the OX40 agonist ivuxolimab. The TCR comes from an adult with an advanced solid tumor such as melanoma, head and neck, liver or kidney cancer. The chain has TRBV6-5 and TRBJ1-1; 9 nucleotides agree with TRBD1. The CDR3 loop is CASSLQGATEAFF. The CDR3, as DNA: TGTGCCAGCAGCTTACAGGGGGCAACTGAAGCTTTCTTT.